These 5 T cell receptor beta chains came from one sample sequenced in a study of shared clonotypes between healthy human individuals. Generated by immunoSEQ multiplex PCR, the TCRdb table keeps only in-frame clones and is missing some. The data hold a few million clones, with more than 85% observed a single time. Sequencing used naive CD4+ T cells from PBMCs. Documented subset: CD45RA+ positively selected. These receptors all come from a man aged 18 to 30 in good health. Some clones in this sample may be carry-over from other donors' samples.

The J gene is TRBJ2-3, the V gene TRBV28; D uncertain. This CDR3 contains 12 residues. Per the germline V gene, CDR1 is MDHEN and CDR2 is SYDVKM. V dropped 1 base and J dropped 4 bases, with 3 bases sitting between them. Here the CDR3 reads CASSLSPDTQYF. The CDR3 nucleotides read TGTGCCAGCAGTTTATCCCCAGATACGCAGTATTTT.

The chain recombines TRBV11-1 with TRBJ1-2, with no clear D. The CDR3 spans 16 residues. CDR1 SGHAT and CDR2 FQDESV come from the germline V gene (reference sequence). V gave up 5 bases and J gave up 1 base, with 17 bases separating them. This chain's CDR3 is CASSVGPRTGNYGYTF. For the CDR3, the DNA is TGTGCCAGCAGCGTCGGCCCCCGGACGGGTAACTATGGCTACACCTTC. Filled out from reference TRBV11-1 and TRBJ1-2, the complete variable domain reads EAEVAQSPRYKITEKSQAVAFWCDPISGHATLYWYRQILGQGPELLVQFQDESVVDDSQLPKDRFSAERLKGVDSTLKIQPAELGDSAMYLCASSVGPRTGNYGYTFGSGTRLTVV.

The chain recombines TRBV30 with TRBJ1-5, with D tentatively TRBD1 (5 bases). CDR1 GTSNPN and CDR2 SVGIG come from the germline V gene (reference sequence). Trimming took 3 bases from V and 5 from J, leaving 11 bases between them. The CDR3 spans 13 residues. In DNA form, the CDR3 reads TGTGCCTGGAGCGCATTCAGGGATCAGCCCCAGCATTTT. Translation: CAWSAFRDQPQHF.

V is TRBV5-1 and J is TRBJ2-7; D gene uncertain. The V end was cut by 0 bases, the J end by 4 bases, with 11 bases between. Germline CDR1 reads SGHRS; CDR2 reads YFSETQ. The CDR3 runs to 14 residues. In nucleotides, the CDR3 is TGCGCCAGCAGCTTGGTATCTCCCCCGTACGAGCAGTACTTC. Protein product: CASSLVSPPYEQYF.

The chain has TRBV18 and TRBJ1-4, with D maybe TRBD1 (6 bases). The CDR3 spans 14 residues. The germline V gene encodes CDR1 KGHSH and CDR2 LQKENI. The V end lost 3 bases, the J end lost 3 bases, and 8 bases lay between the germline ends. The CDR3 bases are TGTGCCAGCTCACCCGGGACACCTAATGAAAAACTGTTTTTT. Protein sequence: CASSPGTPNEKLFF. The variable domain in full, with the rest retrieved from reference TRBV18 and TRBJ1-4, is NAGVMQNPRHLVRRRGQEARLRCSPMKGHSHVYWYRQLPEEGLKFMVYLQKENIIDESGMPKERFSAEFPKEGPSILRIQQVVRGDSAAYFCASSPGTPNEKLFFGSGTQLSVL.